The 5 T cell receptor beta chains below come from one sample, sequenced in a study of control samples from healthy donors and cancer patients (TCRdb year 2020). The library was built by means of the immunoSEQ multiplex PCR assay. TCRdb re-hosts the immuneACCESS table, in-frame sequences only. Its copies lack some clones; in the studies checked, an unresolved V gene accounts for under half of them, and the cause for the rest is not known. Counted in this sample were over 200,000 clones; roughly 87% of them appeared once. The top ten clonotypes cover roughly 13% of the sample. The sequenced sample was PBMCs. The source is a woman aged 60-75 years with lung cancer.

The chain has TRBV5-5 and TRBJ1-1; weak D call: TRBD1 (5 bases). Germline values: CDR1 SGHKS, CDR2 YYEKEE (reference sequence). The CDR3 has 14 residues. V lost 0 bases to trimming and J lost 5 bases, with 11 bases between them. CDR3 sequence: CASSLVGEGTEAFF. The CDR3 coding sequence is TGTGCCAGCAGCTTGGTGGGGGAGGGAACTGAAGCTTTCTTT. The full variable domain, with the rest looked up from reference TRBV5-5 and TRBJ1-1, is DAGVTQSPTHLIKTRGQQVTLRCSPISGHKSVSWYQQVLGQGPQFIFQYYEKEERGRGNFPDRFSARQFPNYSSELNVNALLLGDSALYLCASSLVGEGTEAFFGQGTRLTVV.

This clone was detected a few times. The rearrangement joins TRBV5-4 to TRBJ2-2, with unresolved D. Trimming removed 0 bases at V and 6 bases at J, with 6 bases between. The CDR3 runs to 13 residues. Per the germline V gene, CDR1 is SGHNT and CDR2 is YYREEE (reference sequence). This chain's CDR3 is CASSLDGAGELFF. The CDR3 bases are TGTGCCAGCAGCTTGGATGGGGCCGGGGAGCTGTTTTTT.

The chain is built from TRBV6-5 and TRBJ2-7, with D possibly TRBD1 on 6 matching bases. The CDR3 is made up of 12 amino acids. Deletions cut 6 bases from V and 1 base from J, with 7 bases between. The germline V gene encodes CDR1 MNHEY and CDR2 SVGAGI. The CDR3: CASRQGSYEQYF. CDR3 DNA: TGTGCCAGCAGACAGGGATCCTACGAGCAGTACTTC.

This chain joins TRBV7-3 and TRBJ2-7; 7 bases are a match to TRBD2. The CDR3 is 14 residues long. Trimming removed 4 bases from V and 6 bases from J; junction bases left unmatched: 9. Germline assignment: CDR1 SGHTA and CDR2 FQGTGA. The CDR3 sequence: CASSSYGERGEQYF. The CDR3 DNA sequence: TGTGCCAGCAGCTCTTACGGAGAGCGGGGCGAGCAGTACTTC.

Notes on this clone: Other nucleotide sequences from this sample produce the same CDR3. The chain has TRBV7-3 and TRBJ2-3; the match to TRBD2 covers 9 bases. Per germline, CDR1 SGHTA and CDR2 FQGTGA. Unmatched junction bases numbered 6, after V lost 5 bases and J lost 3 bases. This CDR3 contains 15 residues. The CDR3 coding sequence is TGTGCCAGCAGCCTTGCGGGAGGGCCAACAGATACGCAGTATTTT. This codes for CASSLAGGPTDTQYF.